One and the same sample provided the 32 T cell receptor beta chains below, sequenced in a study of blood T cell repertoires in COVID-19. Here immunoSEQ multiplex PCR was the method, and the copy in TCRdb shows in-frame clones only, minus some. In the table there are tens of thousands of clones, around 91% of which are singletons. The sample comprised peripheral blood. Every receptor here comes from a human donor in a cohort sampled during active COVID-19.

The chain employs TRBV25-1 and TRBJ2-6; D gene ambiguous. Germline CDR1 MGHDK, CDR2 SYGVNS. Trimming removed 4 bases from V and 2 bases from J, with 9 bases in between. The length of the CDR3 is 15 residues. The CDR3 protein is CASSANKAGANVLTF. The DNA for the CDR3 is TGTGCCAGCAGTGCAAACAAAGCTGGGGCCAACGTCCTGACTTTC.

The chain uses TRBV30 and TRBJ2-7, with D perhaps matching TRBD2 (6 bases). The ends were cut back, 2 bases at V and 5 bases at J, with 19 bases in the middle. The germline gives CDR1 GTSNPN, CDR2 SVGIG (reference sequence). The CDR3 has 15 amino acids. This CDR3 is CAWSIKGGIGNEQYF. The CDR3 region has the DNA TGTGCCTGGAGTATCAAAGGCGGGATTGGTAACGAGCAGTACTTC.

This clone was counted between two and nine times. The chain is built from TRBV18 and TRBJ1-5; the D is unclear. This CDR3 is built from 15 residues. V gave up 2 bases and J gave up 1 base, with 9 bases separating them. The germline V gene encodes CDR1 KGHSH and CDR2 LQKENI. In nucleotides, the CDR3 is TGTGCCAGCTCACCAGGGGAGGGAAGCAATCAGCCCCAGCATTTT. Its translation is CASSPGEGSNQPQHF. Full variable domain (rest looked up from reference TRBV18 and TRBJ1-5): NAGVMQNPRHLVRRRGQEARLRCSPMKGHSHVYWYRQLPEEGLKFMVYLQKENIIDESGMPKERFSAEFPKEGPSILRIQQVVRGDSAAYFCASSPGEGSNQPQHFGDGTRLSIL.

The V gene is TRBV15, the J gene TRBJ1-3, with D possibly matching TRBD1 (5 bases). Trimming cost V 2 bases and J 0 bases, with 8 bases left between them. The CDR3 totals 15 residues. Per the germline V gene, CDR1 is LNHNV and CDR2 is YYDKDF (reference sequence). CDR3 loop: CATSRTGSSGNTIYF. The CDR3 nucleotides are TGTGCCACCAGCAGAACAGGCAGCTCTGGAAACACCATATATTTT.

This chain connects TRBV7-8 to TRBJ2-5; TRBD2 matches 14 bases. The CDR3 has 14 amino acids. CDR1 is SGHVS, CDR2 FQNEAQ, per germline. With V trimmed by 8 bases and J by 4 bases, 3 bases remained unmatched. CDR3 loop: CASGGLAGAETQYF. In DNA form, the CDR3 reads TGTGCCAGCGGGGGACTAGCGGGAGCAGAGACCCAGTACTTC. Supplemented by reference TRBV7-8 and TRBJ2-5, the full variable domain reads GAGVSQSPRYKVAKRGQDVALRCDPISGHVSLFWYQQALGQGPEFLTYFQNEAQLDKSGLPSDRFFAERPEGSVSTLKIQRTQQEDSAVYLCASGGLAGAETQYFGPGTRLLVL.

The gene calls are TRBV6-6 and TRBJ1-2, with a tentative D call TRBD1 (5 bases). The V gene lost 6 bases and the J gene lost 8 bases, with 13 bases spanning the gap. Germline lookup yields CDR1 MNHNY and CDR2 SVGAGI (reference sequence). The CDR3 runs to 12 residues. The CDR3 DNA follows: TGTGCCAGCAGCCAACGGGGGAGGGGCTACACCTTC. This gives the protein CASSQRGRGYTF.

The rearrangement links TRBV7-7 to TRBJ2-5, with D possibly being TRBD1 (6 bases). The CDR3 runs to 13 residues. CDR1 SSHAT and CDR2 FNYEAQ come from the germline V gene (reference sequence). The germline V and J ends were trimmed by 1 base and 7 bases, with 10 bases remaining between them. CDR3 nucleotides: TGTGCCAGCAGCTTAGTGGGGGCGGGGACCCAGTACTTC. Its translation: CASSLVGAGTQYF.

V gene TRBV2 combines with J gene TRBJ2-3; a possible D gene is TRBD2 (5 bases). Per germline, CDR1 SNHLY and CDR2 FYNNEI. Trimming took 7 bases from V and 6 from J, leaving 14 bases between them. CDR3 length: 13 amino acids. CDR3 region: CASTGLAYDTQYF. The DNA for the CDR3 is TGTGCCAGCACCGGACTTGCCTACGATACGCAGTATTTT.

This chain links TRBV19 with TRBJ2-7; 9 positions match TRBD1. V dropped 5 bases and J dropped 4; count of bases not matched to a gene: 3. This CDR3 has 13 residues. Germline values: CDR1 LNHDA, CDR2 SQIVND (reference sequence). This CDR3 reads CASSLDRGYEQYF. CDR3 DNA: TGTGCCAGTAGTCTGGACAGGGGATACGAGCAGTACTTC.

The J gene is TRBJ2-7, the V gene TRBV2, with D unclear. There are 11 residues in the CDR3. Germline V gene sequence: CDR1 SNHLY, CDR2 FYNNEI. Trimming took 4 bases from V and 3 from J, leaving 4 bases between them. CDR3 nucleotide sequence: TGTGCCAGCAGTGCACTCTACGAGCAGTACTTC. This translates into CASSALYEQYF. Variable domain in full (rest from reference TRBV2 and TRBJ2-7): EPEVTQTPSHQVTQMGQEVILRCVPISNHLYFYWYRQILGQKVEFLVSFYNNEISEKSEIFDDQFSVERPDGSNFTLKIRSTKLEDSAMYFCASSALYEQYFGPGTRLTVT.

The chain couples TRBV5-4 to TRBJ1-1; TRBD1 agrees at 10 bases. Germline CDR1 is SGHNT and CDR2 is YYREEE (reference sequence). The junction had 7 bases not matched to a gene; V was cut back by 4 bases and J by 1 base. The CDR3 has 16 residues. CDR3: CASSPGQGSRNTEAFF. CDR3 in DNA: TGTGCCAGCAGCCCGGGACAGGGGTCTAGGAACACTGAAGCTTTCTTT.

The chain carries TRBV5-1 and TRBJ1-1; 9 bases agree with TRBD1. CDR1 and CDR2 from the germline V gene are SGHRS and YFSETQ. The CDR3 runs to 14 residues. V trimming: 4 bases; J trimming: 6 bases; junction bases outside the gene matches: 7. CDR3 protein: CASSVGTGIAEAFF. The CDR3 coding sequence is TGCGCCAGCAGCGTTGGGACAGGGATCGCTGAAGCTTTCTTT.

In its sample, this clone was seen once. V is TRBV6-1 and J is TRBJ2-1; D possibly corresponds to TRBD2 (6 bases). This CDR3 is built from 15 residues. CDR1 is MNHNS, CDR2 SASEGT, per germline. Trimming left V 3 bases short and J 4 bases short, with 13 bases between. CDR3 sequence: CASSERSGRYNEQFF. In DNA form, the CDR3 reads TGTGCCAGCAGTGAGCGAAGCGGGCGATACAATGAGCAGTTCTTC.

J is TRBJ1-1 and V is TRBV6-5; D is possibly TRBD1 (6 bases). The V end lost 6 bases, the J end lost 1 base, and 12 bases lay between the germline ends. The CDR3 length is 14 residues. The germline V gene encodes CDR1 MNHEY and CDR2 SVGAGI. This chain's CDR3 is CASRTPGQNTEAFF. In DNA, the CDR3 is TGTGCCAGCAGGACCCCGGGACAGAACACTGAAGCTTTCTTT.

This chain's CDR3 is CASSEYRGQGDEKLFF. Written as DNA, the CDR3 is TGTGCCAGCAGTGAATATAGGGGACAGGGGGACGAAAAACTGTTTTTT. V and J are TRBV25-1 and TRBJ1-4, with TRBD1 identical over 11 bases. Germline trimming cut 0 bases from V and 8 bases from J; bases unmatched to any gene: 5. CDR1 and CDR2 (germline): MGHDK, SYGVNS. CDR3 length equals 16 residues.

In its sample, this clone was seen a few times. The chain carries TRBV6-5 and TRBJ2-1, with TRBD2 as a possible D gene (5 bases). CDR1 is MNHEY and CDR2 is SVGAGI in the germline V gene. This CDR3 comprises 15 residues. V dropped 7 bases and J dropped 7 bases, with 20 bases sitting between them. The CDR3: CASKVMVSTTNEQFF. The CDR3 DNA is TGTGCCAGCAAGGTTATGGTTTCGACTACGAATGAGCAGTTCTTC.

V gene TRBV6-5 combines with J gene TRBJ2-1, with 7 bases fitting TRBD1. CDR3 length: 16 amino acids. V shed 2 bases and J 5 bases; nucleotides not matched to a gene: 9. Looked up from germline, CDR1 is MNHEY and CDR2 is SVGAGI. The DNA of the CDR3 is TGTGCCAGCAGTTACACCCTCCGGGACAGCCACAATGAGCAGTTCTTC. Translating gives CASSYTLRDSHNEQFF.

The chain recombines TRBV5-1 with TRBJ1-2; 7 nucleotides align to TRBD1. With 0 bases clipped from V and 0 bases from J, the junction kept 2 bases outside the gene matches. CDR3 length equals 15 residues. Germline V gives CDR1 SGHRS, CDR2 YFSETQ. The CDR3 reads CASSLGDSSNYGYTF. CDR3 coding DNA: TGCGCCAGCAGCTTGGGGGACAGCTCTAACTATGGCTACACCTTC. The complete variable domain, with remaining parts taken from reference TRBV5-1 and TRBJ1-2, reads KAGVTQTPRYLIKTRGQQVTLSCSPISGHRSVSWYQQTPGQGLQFLFEYFSETQRNKGNFPGRFSGRQFSNSRSEMNVSTLELGDSALYLCASSLGDSSNYGYTFGSGTRLTVV.

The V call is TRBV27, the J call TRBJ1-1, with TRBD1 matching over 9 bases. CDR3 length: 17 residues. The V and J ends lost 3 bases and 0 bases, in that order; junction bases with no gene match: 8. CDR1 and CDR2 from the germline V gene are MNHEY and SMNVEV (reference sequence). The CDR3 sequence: CASSFRGQGPMNTEAFF. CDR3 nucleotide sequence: TGTGCCAGCAGTTTTCGAGGACAGGGGCCTATGAACACTGAAGCTTTCTTT.

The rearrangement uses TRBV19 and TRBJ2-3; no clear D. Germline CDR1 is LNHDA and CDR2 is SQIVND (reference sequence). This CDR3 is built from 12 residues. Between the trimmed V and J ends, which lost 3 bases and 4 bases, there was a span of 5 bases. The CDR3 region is CASSIAPDTQYF. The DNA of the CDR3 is TGTGCCAGTAGTATCGCGCCAGATACGCAGTATTTT.

The CDR3 coding sequence is TGCAGCGTTCAGGGGAGCTCCTACAATGAGCAGTTCTTC. This sequence encodes CSVQGSSYNEQFF. The gene calls are TRBV29-1 and TRBJ2-1, with D perhaps TRBD1 (6 bases). The CDR3 runs 13 residues. CDR1 and CDR2 (germline): SQVTM, ANQGSEA. V lost 5 bases and J lost 0, with 8 bases in between.

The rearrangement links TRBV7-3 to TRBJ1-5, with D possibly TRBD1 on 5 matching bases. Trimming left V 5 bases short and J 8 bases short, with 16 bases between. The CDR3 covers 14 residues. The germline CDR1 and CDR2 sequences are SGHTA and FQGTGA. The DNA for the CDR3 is TGTGCCAGCAGCCCCATGGGGGGTGAGGAGCCCCAGCATTTT. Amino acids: CASSPMGGEEPQHF.

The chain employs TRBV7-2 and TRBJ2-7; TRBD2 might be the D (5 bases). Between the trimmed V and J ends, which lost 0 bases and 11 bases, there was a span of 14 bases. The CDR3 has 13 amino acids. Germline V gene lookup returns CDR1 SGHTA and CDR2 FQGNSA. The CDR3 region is CASSLAGDYVKYF. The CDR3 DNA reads TGTGCCAGCAGCTTAGCGGGAGATTACGTTAAGTACTTC.

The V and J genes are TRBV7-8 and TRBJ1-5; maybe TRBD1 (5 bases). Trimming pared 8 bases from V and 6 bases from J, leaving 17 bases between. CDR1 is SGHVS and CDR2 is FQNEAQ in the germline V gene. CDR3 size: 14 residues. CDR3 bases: TGTGCCAGCGGGGGGGTCTTCCCGAGTCAGCCCCAGCATTTT. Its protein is CASGGVFPSQPQHF.

For the CDR3, the DNA is TGCGCCAGCAGCTTGGGTGGGACAGGTCCTAATCAAGAGACCCAGTACTTC. It codes for CASSLGGTGPNQETQYF. The gene calls are TRBV5-1 and TRBJ2-5; the match to TRBD1 covers 8 bases. The germline gives CDR1 SGHRS, CDR2 YFSETQ. The V segment lost 0 bases and the J segment 2 bases; nucleotides outside the gene matches: 9. This CDR3 contains 17 residues.

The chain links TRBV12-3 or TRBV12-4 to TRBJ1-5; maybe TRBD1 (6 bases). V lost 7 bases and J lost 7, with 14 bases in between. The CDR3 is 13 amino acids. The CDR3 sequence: CASKRGGLQPQHF. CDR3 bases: TGTGCCAGCAAAAGGGGGGGCTTACAGCCCCAGCATTTT.

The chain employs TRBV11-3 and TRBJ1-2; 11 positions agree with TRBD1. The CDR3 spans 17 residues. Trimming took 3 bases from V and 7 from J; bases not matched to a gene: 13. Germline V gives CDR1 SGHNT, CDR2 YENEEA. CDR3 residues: CASSFIITRTGGFGYTF. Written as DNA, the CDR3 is TGTGCCAGCAGCTTCATCATCACCCGGACAGGGGGCTTTGGCTACACCTTC.

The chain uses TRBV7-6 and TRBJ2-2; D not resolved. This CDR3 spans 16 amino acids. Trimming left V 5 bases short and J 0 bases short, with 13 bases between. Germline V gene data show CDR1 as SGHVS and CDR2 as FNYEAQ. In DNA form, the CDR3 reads TGTGCCAGCAGCCCATTTGGGCCGGCGAACACCGGGGAGCTGTTTTTT. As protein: CASSPFGPANTGELFF.

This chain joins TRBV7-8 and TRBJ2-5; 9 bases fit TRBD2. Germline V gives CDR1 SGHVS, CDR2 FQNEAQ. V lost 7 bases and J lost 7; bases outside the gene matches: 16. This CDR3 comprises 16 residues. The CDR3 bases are TGTGCCAGCACCCAAGCGGGCGGGAGGGCCCTCGGGACCCAGTACTTC. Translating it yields CASTQAGGRALGTQYF.

DNA of the CDR3: TGTGCCAGCAGCTTACGGACAGGGAGTTCGGAGACCCAGTACTTC. Translated: CASSLRTGSSETQYF. The chain is built from TRBV7-9 and TRBJ2-5, with 8 bases matching TRBD1. Looked up from germline, CDR1 is SEHNR and CDR2 is FQNEAQ (reference sequence). With V trimmed by 2 bases and J by 5 bases, 7 bases remained unmatched. The CDR3 is 15 amino acids.

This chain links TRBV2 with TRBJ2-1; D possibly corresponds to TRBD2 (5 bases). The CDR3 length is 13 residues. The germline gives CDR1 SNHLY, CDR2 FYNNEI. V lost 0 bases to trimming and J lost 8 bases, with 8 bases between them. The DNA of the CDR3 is TGTGCCAGCAGTGAAGCCGAGGGCCATGAGCAGTTCTTC. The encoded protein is CASSEAEGHEQFF.

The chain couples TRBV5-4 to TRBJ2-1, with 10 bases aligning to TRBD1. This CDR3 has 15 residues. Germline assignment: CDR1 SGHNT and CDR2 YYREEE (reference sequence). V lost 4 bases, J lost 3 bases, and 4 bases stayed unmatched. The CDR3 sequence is CASSRTGGIYNEQFF. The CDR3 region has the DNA TGTGCCAGCAGCAGGACAGGGGGAATCTACAATGAGCAGTTCTTC.